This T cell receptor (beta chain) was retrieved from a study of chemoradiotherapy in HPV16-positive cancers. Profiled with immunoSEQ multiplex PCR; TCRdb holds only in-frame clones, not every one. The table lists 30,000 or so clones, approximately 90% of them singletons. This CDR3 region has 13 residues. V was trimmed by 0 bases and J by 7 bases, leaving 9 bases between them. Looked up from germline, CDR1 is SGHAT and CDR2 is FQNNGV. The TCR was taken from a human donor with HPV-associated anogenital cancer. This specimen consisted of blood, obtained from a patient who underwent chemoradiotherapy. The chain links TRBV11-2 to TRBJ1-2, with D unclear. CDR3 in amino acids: CASSLDPRSGYTF. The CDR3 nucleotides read TGTGCCAGCAGCTTAGATCCCAGGTCTGGCTACACCTTC.